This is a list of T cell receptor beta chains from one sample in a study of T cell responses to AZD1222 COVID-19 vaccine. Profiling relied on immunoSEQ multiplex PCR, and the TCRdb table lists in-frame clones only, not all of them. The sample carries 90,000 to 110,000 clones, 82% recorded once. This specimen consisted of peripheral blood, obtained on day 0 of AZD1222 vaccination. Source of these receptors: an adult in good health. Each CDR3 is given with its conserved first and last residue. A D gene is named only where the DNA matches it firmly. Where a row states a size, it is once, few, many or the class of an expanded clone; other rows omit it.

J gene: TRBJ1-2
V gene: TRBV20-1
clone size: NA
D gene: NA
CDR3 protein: CSAIGDGGYTF
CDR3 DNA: TGCAGTGCTATTGGGGACGGGGGCTACACCTTC

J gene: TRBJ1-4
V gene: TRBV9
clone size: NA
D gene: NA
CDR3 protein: CASSVAGEKLFF
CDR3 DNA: TGTGCCAGCAGCGTAGCCGGTGAAAAACTGTTTTTT

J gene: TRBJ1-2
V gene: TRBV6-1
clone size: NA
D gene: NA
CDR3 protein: CASSEQGYGYTF
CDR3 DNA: TGTGCCAGCAGTGAACAGGGGTATGGCTACACCTTC

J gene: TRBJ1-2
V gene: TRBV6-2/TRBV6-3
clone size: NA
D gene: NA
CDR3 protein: CASSVGTYGYTF
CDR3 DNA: TGTGCCAGCAGCGTTGGGACCTATGGCTACACCTTC

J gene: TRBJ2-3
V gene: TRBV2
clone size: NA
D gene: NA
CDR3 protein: CASSRLVTGPDTQYF
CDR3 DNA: TGTGCCAGCAGTAGACTAGTTACTGGCCCAGATACGCAGTATTTT

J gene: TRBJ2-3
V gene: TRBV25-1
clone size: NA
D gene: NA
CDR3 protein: CASSEPIGFTDTQYF
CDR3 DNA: TGTGCCAGCAGTGAACCGATCGGTTTCACAGATACGCAGTATTTT

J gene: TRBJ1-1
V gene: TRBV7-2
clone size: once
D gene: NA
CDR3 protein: CASSLLMRRGAGNTEAFF
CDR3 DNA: TGTGCCAGCAGCTTATTAATGAGGAGGGGCGCGGGGAACACTGAAGCTTTCTTT

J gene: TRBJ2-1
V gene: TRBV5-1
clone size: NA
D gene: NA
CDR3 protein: CASSYDPSSYNEQFF
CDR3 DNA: TGCGCCAGCAGCTACGACCCGAGCTCCTACAATGAGCAGTTCTTC

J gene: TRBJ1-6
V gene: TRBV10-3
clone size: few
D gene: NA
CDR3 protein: CAISEREGHRRNSPLHF
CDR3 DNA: TGTGCCATCAGTGAGCGGGAGGGACATAGACGTAATTCACCCCTCCACTTT

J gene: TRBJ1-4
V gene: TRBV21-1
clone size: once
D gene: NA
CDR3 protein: CASTRKERQGREKLFF
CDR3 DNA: TGTGCCAGCACCAGAAAAGAGAGACAGGGAAGAGAAAAACTGTTTTTT

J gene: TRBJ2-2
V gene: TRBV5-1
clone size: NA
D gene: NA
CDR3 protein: CASRERPMNTGELFF
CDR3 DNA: TGCGCCAGCAGAGAACGGCCGATGAACACCGGGGAGCTGTTTTTT

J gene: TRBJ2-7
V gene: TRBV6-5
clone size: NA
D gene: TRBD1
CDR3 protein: CASRSGTGNEQYF
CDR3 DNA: TGTGCCAGCAGATCCGGGACAGGGAACGAGCAGTACTTC

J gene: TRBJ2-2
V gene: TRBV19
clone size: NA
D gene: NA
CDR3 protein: CASRGRLVLGELFF
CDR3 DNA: TGTGCCAGTAGAGGGAGATTGGTGCTAGGGGAGCTGTTTTTT

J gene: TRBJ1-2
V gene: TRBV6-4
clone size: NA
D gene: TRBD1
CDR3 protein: CASSDSLIGTADYGYTF
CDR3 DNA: TGTGCCAGCAGTGACTCGTTAATTGGGACAGCAGATTATGGCTACACCTTC

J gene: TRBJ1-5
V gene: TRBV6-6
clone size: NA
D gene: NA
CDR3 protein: CASSPIQGLGSNQPQHF
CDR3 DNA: TGTGCCAGCAGTCCAATACAGGGCCTCGGTAGCAATCAGCCCCAGCATTTT

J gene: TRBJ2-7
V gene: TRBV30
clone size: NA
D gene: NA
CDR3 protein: CAWTTPRTYEQYF
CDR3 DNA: TGTGCCTGGACCACGCCTCGAACCTACGAGCAGTACTTC

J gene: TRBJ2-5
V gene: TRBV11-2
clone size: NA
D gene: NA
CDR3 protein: CASSRGAMETQYF
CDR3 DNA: TGTGCCAGCAGCCGTGGAGCTATGGAGACCCAGTACTTC

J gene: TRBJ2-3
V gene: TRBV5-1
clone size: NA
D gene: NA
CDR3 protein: CASSLVGPHPKDTQYF
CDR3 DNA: TGCGCCAGCAGCTTGGTGGGGCCACACCCAAAGGACACGCAGTATTTT

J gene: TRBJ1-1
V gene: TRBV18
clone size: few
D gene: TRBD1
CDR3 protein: CASSPGTGAAEAFF
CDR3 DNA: TGTGCCAGCTCACCCGGGACAGGGGCGGCTGAAGCTTTCTTT

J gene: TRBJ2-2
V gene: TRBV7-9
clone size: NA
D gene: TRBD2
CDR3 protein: CASSLSRLAGAGTGELFF
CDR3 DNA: TGTGCCAGCAGCTTATCAAGACTAGCGGGGGCTGGCACCGGGGAGCTGTTTTTT

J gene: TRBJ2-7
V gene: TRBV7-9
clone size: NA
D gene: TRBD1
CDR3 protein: CASSPGTGIIHEQYF
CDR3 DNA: TGTGCCAGCAGCCCGGGGACAGGGATTATCCACGAGCAGTACTTC

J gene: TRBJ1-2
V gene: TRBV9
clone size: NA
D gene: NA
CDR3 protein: CASSAPRGGYTF
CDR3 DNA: TGTGCCAGCAGCGCCCCCCGGGGCGGCTACACCTTC

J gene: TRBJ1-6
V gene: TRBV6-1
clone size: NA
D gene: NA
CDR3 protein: CASSEAPGFLPYNSPLHF
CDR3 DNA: TGTGCCAGCAGTGAAGCGCCTGGGTTTCTACCCTATAATTCACCCCTCCACTTT

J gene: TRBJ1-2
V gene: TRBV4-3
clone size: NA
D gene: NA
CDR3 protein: CASSQGTEGYGYTF
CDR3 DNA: TGCGCCAGCAGCCAAGGAACGGAGGGCTATGGCTACACCTTC

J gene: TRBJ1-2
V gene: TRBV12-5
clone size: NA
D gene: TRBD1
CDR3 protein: CASGSGQGNYGYTF
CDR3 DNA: TGTGCTAGTGGTTCTGGACAGGGTAACTATGGCTACACCTTC

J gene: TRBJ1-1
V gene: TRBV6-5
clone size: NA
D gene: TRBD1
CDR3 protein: CASSTPDRYTEAFF
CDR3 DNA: TGTGCCAGCAGTACTCCGGACAGGTACACTGAAGCTTTCTTT

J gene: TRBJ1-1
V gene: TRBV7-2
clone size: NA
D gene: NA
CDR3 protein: CASSLGGGGNTEAFF
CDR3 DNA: TGTGCCAGCAGCTTAGGTGGGGGAGGGAACACTGAAGCTTTCTTT

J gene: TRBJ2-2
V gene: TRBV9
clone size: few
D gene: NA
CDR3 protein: CASSASGSGELFF
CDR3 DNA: TGTGCCAGCAGCGCGAGCGGGTCCGGGGAGCTGTTTTTT

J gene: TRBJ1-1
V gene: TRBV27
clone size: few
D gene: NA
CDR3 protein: CASSKQRNTEAFF
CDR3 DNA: TGTGCCAGCAGCAAGCAGAGAAACACTGAAGCTTTCTTT

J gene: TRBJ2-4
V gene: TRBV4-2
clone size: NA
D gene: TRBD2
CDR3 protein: CASSQDVVTSGIAKNIQYF
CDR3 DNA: TGTGCCAGCAGCCAAGACGTCGTGACTAGCGGTATAGCCAAAAACATTCAGTACTTC

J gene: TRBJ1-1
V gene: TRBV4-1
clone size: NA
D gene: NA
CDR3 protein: CASSQDPLNTEAFF
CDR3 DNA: TGCGCCAGCAGCCAAGATCCGTTGAACACTGAAGCTTTCTTT

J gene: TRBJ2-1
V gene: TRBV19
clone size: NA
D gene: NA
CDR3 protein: CASSITSSSYNEQFF
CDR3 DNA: TGTGCCAGTAGTATTACTTCGAGCTCCTACAATGAGCAGTTCTTC

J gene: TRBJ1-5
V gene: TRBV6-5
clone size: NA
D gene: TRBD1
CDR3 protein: CASSHSGTGGDQPQHF
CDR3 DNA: TGTGCCAGCAGTCACTCCGGGACAGGGGGTGATCAGCCCCAGCATTTT

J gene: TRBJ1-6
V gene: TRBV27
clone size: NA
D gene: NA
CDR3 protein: CASSLHADSSSYNSPLHF
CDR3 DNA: TGTGCCAGCAGTTTACACGCAGACTCTAGCTCCTATAATTCACCCCTCCACTTT

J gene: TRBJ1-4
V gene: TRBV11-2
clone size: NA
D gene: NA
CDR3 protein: CASSTLSIVGLPNEKLFF
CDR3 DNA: TGTGCCAGCAGCACCTTAAGCATAGTGGGACTACCTAATGAAAAACTGTTTTTT

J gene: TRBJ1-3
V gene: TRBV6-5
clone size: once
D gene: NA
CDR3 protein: CASSYSQGSGNTIYF
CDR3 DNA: TGTGCCAGCAGTTACTCGCAGGGCTCTGGAAACACCATATATTTT

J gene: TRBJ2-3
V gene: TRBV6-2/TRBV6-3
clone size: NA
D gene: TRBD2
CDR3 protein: CASSYSGGAIDTQYF
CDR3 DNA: TGTGCCAGCAGTTATAGCGGGGGGGCCATAGATACGCAGTATTTT

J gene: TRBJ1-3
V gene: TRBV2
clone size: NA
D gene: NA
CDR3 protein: CASILDRSSGNTIYF
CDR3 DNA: TGTGCCAGCATACTCGACCGGAGCTCTGGAAACACCATATATTTT

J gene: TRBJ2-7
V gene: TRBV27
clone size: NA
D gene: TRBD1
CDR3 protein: CASSSGTGAFYEQYF
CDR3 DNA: TGTGCCAGCAGTTCGGGGACAGGGGCGTTTTACGAGCAGTACTTC

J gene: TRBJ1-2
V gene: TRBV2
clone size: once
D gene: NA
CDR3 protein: CASSVRTLSAYGYTF
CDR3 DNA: TGTGCCAGCAGTGTCAGGACACTATCCGCCTATGGCTACACCTTC

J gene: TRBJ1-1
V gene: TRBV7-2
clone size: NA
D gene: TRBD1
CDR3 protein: CASRLRQGPEAFF
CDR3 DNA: TGTGCCAGCAGACTAAGACAGGGACCTGAAGCTTTCTTT

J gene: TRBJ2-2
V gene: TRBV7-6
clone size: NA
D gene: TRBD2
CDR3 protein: CASSLSSGGTGELFF
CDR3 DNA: TGTGCCAGCAGCTTGTCCAGCGGGGGGACCGGGGAGCTGTTTTTT

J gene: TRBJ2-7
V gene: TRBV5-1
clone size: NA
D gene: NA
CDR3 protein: CASSSTLTGNEQYF
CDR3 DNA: TGCGCCAGCAGCTCGACCCTAACAGGGAACGAGCAGTACTTC

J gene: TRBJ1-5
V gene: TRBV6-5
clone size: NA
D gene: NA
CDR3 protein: CASGPISNQPQHF
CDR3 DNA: TGTGCCAGTGGACCGATTAGCAATCAGCCCCAGCATTTT

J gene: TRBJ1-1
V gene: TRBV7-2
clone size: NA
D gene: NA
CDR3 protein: CASSLRGLGNTEAFF
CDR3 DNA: TGTGCCAGCAGCTTACGGGGGCTTGGGAACACTGAAGCTTTCTTT

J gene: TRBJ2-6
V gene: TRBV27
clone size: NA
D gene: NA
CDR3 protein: CASSLTGANVLTF
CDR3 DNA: TGTGCCAGCAGTTTAACCGGGGCCAACGTCCTGACTTTC

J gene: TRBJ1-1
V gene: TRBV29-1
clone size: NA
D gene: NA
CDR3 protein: CSVGGYTEAFF
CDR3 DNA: TGCAGCGTTGGCGGGTACACTGAAGCTTTCTTT

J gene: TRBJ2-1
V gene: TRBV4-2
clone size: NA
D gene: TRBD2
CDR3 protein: CASSQASQAGANNEQFF
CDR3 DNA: TGTGCCAGCAGCCAAGCCTCCCAAGCGGGGGCCAACAATGAGCAGTTCTTC

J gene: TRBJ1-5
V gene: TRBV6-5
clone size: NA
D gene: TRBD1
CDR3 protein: CASRDLQGLHGPQHF
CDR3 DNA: TGTGCCAGCAGAGATCTACAGGGGCTGCATGGGCCCCAGCATTTT

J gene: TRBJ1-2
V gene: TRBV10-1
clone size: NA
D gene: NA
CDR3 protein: CASSQDGTYGYTF
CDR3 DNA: TGCGCCAGCTCCCAGGACGGTACCTATGGCTACACCTTC

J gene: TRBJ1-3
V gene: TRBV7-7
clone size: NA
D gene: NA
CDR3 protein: CASSPGRGTGNTIYF
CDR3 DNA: TGTGCTAGCAGCCCCGGCAGGGGAACTGGAAACACCATATATTTT

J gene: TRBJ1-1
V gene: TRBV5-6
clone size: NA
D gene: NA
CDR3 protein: CASSLRRGNTEAFF
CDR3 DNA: TGTGCCAGCAGCTTGCGGAGGGGGAACACTGAAGCTTTCTTT

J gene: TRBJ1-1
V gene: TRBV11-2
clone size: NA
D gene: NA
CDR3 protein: CASSTPRSLGPRF
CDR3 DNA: TGTGCCAGCAGCACCCCCCGCTCCCTGGGACCCAGGTTT

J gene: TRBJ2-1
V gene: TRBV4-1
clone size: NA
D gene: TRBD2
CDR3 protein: CASSQEGLTYNEQFF
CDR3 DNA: TGCGCCAGCAGCCAGGAGGGACTAACTTACAATGAGCAGTTCTTC

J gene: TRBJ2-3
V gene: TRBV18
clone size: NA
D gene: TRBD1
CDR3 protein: CASSPGTAHAGTQYF
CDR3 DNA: TGTGCCAGCTCACCCGGGACAGCCCATGCGGGTACGCAGTATTTT

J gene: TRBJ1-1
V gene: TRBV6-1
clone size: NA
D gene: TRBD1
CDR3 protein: CASSEGQGMAEAFF
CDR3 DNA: TGTGCCAGCAGTGAAGGACAGGGAATGGCTGAAGCTTTCTTT

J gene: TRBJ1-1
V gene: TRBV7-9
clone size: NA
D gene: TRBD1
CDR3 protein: CASSLGTGGIRPEAFF
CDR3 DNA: TGTGCCAGCAGCTTAGGAACAGGGGGAATACGGCCTGAAGCTTTCTTT

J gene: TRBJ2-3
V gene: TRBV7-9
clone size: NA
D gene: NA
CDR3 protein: CATLRAGYTDTQYF
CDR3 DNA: TGTGCCACCCTCCGGGCCGGATACACAGATACGCAGTATTTT

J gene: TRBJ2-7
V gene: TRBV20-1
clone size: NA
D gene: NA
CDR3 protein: CSAQQDYEQYF
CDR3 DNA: TGCAGTGCTCAACAGGACTACGAGCAGTACTTC

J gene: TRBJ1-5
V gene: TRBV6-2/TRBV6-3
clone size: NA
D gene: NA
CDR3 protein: CASSTGTYSNQPQHF
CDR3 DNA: TGTGCCAGCAGTACCGGGACATATAGCAATCAGCCCCAGCATTTT